Listed below are T cell receptor beta chains from one sample, sequenced in a study of PD-1 blockade in classical Hodgkin lymphoma. This table comes from immunoSEQ multiplex PCR, and its TCRdb copy is limited to in-frame clones, with some not included. Of approximately 44,000 clones in the sample, roughly 70% are singletons; the top ten hold around 3%. The sample consisted of peripheral blood mononuclear cells (PBMCs), taken before the fourth cycle of nivolumab. Receptors originate from a human donor with classical Hodgkin lymphoma. The CDR3 runs from the conserved cysteine through the conserved F or W. The D gene is left open where the match is weak. Size is stated for part of the rows, as once, few or many counts, or as a class when the clone is expanded.

DNA,CDR3,size,V,J,D
TGTGCCAGCAGTCGTTTAGGAGTTCTCTACGAGCAGTACTTC,CASSRLGVLYEQYF,-,TRBV6-5,TRBJ2-7,-
TGTGCCAGCATCGCGGACAGGGGGCGACCAAATGAGCAGTTCTTC,CASIADRGRPNEQFF,once,TRBV5-6,TRBJ2-1,TRBD1
TGTGCCAGCAGCTTAAAGGGCTCGGAGACCCAGTACTTC,CASSLKGSETQYF,-,TRBV5-6,TRBJ2-5,-
TGTGCCAGCAGACCAGGGGGCGTGAATGAAAAACTGTTTTTT,CASRPGGVNEKLFF,-,TRBV6-5,TRBJ1-4,TRBD1
TGTGCCAGTTACTATAGCGGGGCTTACAATGAGCAGTTCTTC,CASYYSGAYNEQFF,-,TRBV28,TRBJ2-1,TRBD2
TGTGCCAGCAGCGGGTATGGCTACACCTTC,CASSGYGYTF,-,TRBV6-6,TRBJ1-2,-
TGCGCCAGCAGCCCTCTGACAGGGGAGCCTGGGGCCAACGTCCTGACTTTC,CASSPLTGEPGANVLTF,-,TRBV4-1,TRBJ2-6,TRBD1
TGTGCCAGCAGCCCTACAGGGACCTATGGCTACACCTTC,CASSPTGTYGYTF,once,TRBV6-5,TRBJ1-2,-
TGCGCCAGCAGCTTGGGGGCAGTTTGGAACACTGAAGCTTTCTTT,CASSLGAVWNTEAFF,-,TRBV5-1,TRBJ1-1,-
TGTGCCAGTAGTATAGAAGGGTTCGACAAGCCCCAGCATTTT,CASSIEGFDKPQHF,few,TRBV19,TRBJ1-5,-
TGTGCCATCAGTGAGCCTACAGACTACGAGCAGTACTTC,CAISEPTDYEQYF,few,TRBV10-3,TRBJ2-7,-
TGTGCCAGCAGCTTTGACAGGGGGAGAAACTATGGCTACACCTTC,CASSFDRGRNYGYTF,-,TRBV7-2,TRBJ1-2,TRBD1
TGTGCCAGCAGACTAGCGGGGGTTGGCAATGAGCAGTTCTTC,CASRLAGVGNEQFF,once,TRBV6-6,TRBJ2-1,TRBD2
TGTGCCAGCAGTGATGTTACTCTAGACACCGGGGAGCTGTTTTTT,CASSDVTLDTGELFF,-,TRBV2,TRBJ2-2,-
TGTGCCAGCAGCTGGAGTAGCGAGATAGGAGAGACCCAGTACTTC,CASSWSSEIGETQYF,-,TRBV4-2,TRBJ2-5,-
TGTGCCTGGGGAGGACCAACCTTGATGCGGGAGACCCAGTACTTC,CAWGGPTLMRETQYF,few,TRBV30,TRBJ2-5,-